This T cell receptor beta chain stems from a study of blood T cell repertoires in COVID-19. Sequencing was performed with immunoSEQ multiplex PCR; in TCRdb, only in-frame clones are kept and a portion is missing. The sample contains some 180,000 clones, around 85% of which appear only once. Germline CDR1 is SGHTA and CDR2 is FQGNSA. The length of the CDR3 is 13 residues. The V end was cut by 4 bases, the J end by 6 bases, with 12 bases between. The rearrangement links TRBV7-2 to TRBJ1-1, with D perhaps TRBD1 (6 bases). Sequencing was carried out using peripheral blood. The origin of this receptor is an elderly woman with COVID-19, enrolled during active disease. As DNA, the CDR3 is TGTGCCAGCAGCTATCAAGGGGGATCTGAAGCTTTCTTT. The encoded protein is CASSYQGGSEAFF.